This TCR beta chain was sequenced for a study of T-cell reconstitution after alpha-beta-depleted transplantation in children. The CDR3 sequence is 13 residues long. Germline loops: CDR1 SGHRS, CDR2 YFSETQ. The ends were cut back, 2 bases at V and 7 bases at J, with 12 bases in the middle. The TCRbeta library was prepared with unique molecular identifiers. TCRdb used MiXCR to reprocess the PCR reads, holding one entry per CDR3 protein. The sample contains 380,000 or so distinct CDR3 sequences, approximately 12% of which appear only once. Sequencing was performed on PBMCs, taken from the stem cell graft. The rearrangement uses TRBV5-1 and TRBJ1-1; tentatively, D is TRBD1 (5 bases). The source of this sequence is a human donor who donated a stem cell graft to a child with Fanconi anemia. The CDR3 DNA sequence: TGCGCCAGCAGCTTTTTCGGGGGAGGTGAAGCTTTCTTT. It yields the protein CASSFFGGGEAFF.